The 10 T cell receptor beta chains in this list originate from one sample, sequenced in a study of shared clonotypes between healthy human individuals. Assay used: immunoSEQ multiplex PCR; TCRdb lists only in-frame clones, some missing. The repertoire holds a few million clones, with 85% to 95% as singletons. The sample taken for sequencing was naive CD4+ T cells from PBMCs. Sample subset: CD45RA+ positively selected. The receptors here all came from a man between 18 and 35 years old in good health. Some clones in this sample may be carry-over from other donors' samples.

This chain joins TRBV7-3 and TRBJ2-1; 9 bases are a match to TRBD1. V shed 6 bases and J 4 bases; nucleotides not matched to a gene: 7. Germline loops: CDR1 SGHTA, CDR2 FQGTGA. The CDR3 length is 15 residues. Written as DNA, the CDR3 is TGTGCCAGCAGAAAAGGGACAGGGTCATACAATGAGCAGTTCTTC. As protein: CASRKGTGSYNEQFF.

This clone appeared a single time. This chain connects TRBV7-3 to TRBJ2-6, with D tentatively TRBD1 (6 bases). In germline, CDR1 is SGHTA, CDR2 FQGTGA. This CDR3 is built from 19 residues. V lost 5 bases and J lost 1, with 21 bases in between. CDR3 protein: CASSPFSGQLTSGANVLTF. The DNA for the CDR3 is TGTGCCAGCAGCCCTTTTTCGGGACAACTGACTTCTGGGGCCAACGTCCTGACTTTC.

The J gene is TRBJ1-5, the V gene TRBV28; D not certain. Trimming stripped 5 bases from V and 11 bases from J, with 16 bases between. CDR3 length equals 13 residues. Germline-derived CDR1 and CDR2 are MDHEN and SYDVKM. The CDR3 here is CASSQPDTAAQHF. The DNA for the CDR3 is TGTGCCAGCAGTCAGCCTGACACCGCGGCCCAGCATTTT.

With regard to this clone: Other DNA sequences from this sample encode an identical CDR3 as well. The CDR3 loop reads CASSSGRGETQYF. CDR3 bases: TGTGCCAGTAGTTCCGGACGAGGAGAGACCCAGTACTTC. The rearrangement uses TRBV19 and TRBJ2-5; D unresolved. The germline V and J ends were trimmed by 5 bases and 4 bases, with 11 bases remaining between them. CDR3 length: 13 amino acids. CDR1 is LNHDA, CDR2 SQIVND, per germline (reference sequence).

This chain joins TRBV5-1 and TRBJ2-1; TRBD1 aligns across 8 bases. The CDR3 contains 16 residues. CDR1 is SGHRS and CDR2 is YFSETQ in the germline V gene. V shed 5 bases, J shed 0 bases, and the junction held 7 bases outside the gene matches. CDR3 loop: CASSPSTGASYNEQFF. The CDR3 DNA reads TGCGCCAGCAGTCCTTCGACAGGGGCCTCCTACAATGAGCAGTTCTTC.

This chain joins TRBV28 and TRBJ1-5; D is possibly TRBD1 (5 bases). The CDR3 is 15 amino acids. Germline CDR1 reads MDHEN; CDR2 reads SYDVKM. The V end lost 6 bases, the J end lost 7 bases, and 19 bases lay between the germline ends. DNA for the CDR3: TGTGCCAGCAGCCTGTCTGGGACCGCGGGGCAGCCCCAGCATTTT. It is translated as CASSLSGTAGQPQHF. The complete variable domain, with remaining parts taken from reference TRBV28 and TRBJ1-5, reads DVKVTQSSRYLVKRTGEKVFLECVQDMDHENMFWYRQDPGLGLRLIYFSYDVKMKEKGDIPEGYSVSREKKERFSLILESASTNQTSMYLCASSLSGTAGQPQHFGDGTRLSIL.

The chain is built from TRBV7-9 and TRBJ2-5, with TRBD2 matching 14 bases. Germline CDR1 SEHNR, CDR2 FQNEAQ (reference sequence). V was pared by 3 bases and J by 7 bases, with 4 bases of the junction left unmatched. This CDR3 has 15 amino acids. The CDR3 sequence: CASSFGLAGGGTQYF. CDR3 coding DNA: TGTGCCAGCAGCTTCGGACTAGCGGGAGGTGGGACCCAGTACTTC.

The genes are TRBV7-9 and TRBJ1-1, with D perhaps TRBD1 (5 bases). This CDR3 spans 18 amino acids. Germline V gene lookup returns CDR1 SEHNR and CDR2 FQNEAQ (reference sequence). Between the trimmed V and J ends, which lost 5 bases and 2 bases, there was a span of 24 bases. CDR3 nucleotide sequence: TGTGCCAGCAGCCAAAACACCGGGGGGACGCCCCTCAACACTGAAGCTTTCTTT. Residues: CASSQNTGGTPLNTEAFF.

Concerning this clone: Other DNA variants within this sample encode the same CDR3. The rearrangement links TRBV19 to TRBJ1-5; the match to TRBD1 covers 9 bases. The CDR3 extends over 14 amino acids. Germline loops: CDR1 LNHDA, CDR2 SQIVND (reference sequence). J gave up 4 bases and V 3 bases, and 1 base lay outside the gene matches. The CDR3, as DNA: TGTGCCAGTAGTATTGACAGGGGGAATCAGCCCCAGCATTTT. Encoded protein: CASSIDRGNQPQHF.

CDR3 nucleotides: TGCAGCGTTGCCATAACGCCGTACGCCGGGGAGCTGTTTTTT. It is translated as CSVAITPYAGELFF. V is TRBV29-1 and J is TRBJ2-2; no clear D gene. CDR1 and CDR2 from the germline V gene are SQVTM and ANQGSEA. The CDR3 has 14 residues. With 4 bases removed from V and 6 bases from J, the gap between germline ends came to 15 bases.